The clone carrying this T cell receptor (beta chain) came up many times. During its preparation, the TCRbeta library received unique molecular identifiers. TCRdb re-called the PCR reads through MiXCR, storing one row per CDR3 protein. The sample includes 450,000 to 600,000 distinct CDR3 sequences, over 10% of them seen just once. These data are taken from a study of T-cell reconstitution after alpha-beta-depleted transplantation in children. V was pared by 2 bases and J by 2 bases, with 6 bases of the junction left unmatched. This CDR3 contains 16 residues. CDR1 and CDR2 (germline): SEHNR, FQNEAQ (reference sequence).

This specimen consisted of PBMCs, mostly from graft donor cells, obtained 360 days after TCRalphabeta/CD19-depleted stem cell transplant. The source is a male patient between 10 and 17 years old who had a stem cell transplant for acute myeloid leukemia, so the T cells may come from the graft donor. The chain couples TRBV7-9 to TRBJ2-3; TRBD2 agrees at 8 bases. The CDR3 loop is CASSLSQAGATDTQYF. The CDR3, as DNA: TGTGCCAGCAGCTTATCTCAAGCGGGAGCCACAGATACGCAGTATTTT.